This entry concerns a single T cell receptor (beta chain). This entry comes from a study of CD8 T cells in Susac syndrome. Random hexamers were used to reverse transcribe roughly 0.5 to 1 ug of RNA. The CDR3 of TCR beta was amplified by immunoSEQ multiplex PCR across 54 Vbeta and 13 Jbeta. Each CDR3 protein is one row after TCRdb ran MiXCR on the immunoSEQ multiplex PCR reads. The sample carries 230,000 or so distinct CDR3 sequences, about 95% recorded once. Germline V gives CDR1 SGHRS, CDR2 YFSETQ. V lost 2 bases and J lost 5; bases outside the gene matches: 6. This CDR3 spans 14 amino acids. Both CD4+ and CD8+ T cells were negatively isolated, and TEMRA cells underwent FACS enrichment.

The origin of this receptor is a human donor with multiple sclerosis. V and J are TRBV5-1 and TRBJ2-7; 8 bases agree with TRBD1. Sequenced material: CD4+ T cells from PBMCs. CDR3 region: CASSFETGADEQYF. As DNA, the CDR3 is TGCGCCAGCAGCTTCGAGACAGGGGCGGACGAGCAGTACTTC.